The clone carrying this TCR beta chain was recorded many times. Antigen unknown. These data belong to a study of read filtering for tumor transcriptome and immune sequencing. The overall study: Among patients, roughly 17 were male and approximately 15 female, aged roughly 45 to 90 (mean approximately 71). TCR-mapped reads were about 4.05 to 11 million with IR-seq versus about 85 to 1,300 with RNA-seq. Notes on the study in general: Roughly 80% of IR-seq clonotypes had a single read, yet these held roughly 3.7% of reads. IR-seq captured clonotypes deeper and more reliably than RNA-seq.

Molecular barcoded adaptors covering alpha/delta and beta/gamma chains were used on approximately 400 ng RNA. In TCRdb, the reads were re-called with MiXCR into one record per CDR3 protein. The sample carries some 46,000 distinct CDR3 sequences, roughly 12% recorded once. The sequencing sample was made of a population of CD138-negative cells sorted from bone marrow. The clonotype comes from a donor at least 40 years old with multiple myeloma.

CDR3 sequence reads: CASSLDVDQPQHF. CDR3 bases: TGTGCCAGCAGCTTAGATGTGGATCAGCCCCAGCATTTT. The chain combines TRBV7-2 with TRBJ1-5; D is ambiguous. The CDR3 has 13 amino acids. The V end lost 1 base, the J end lost 5 bases, and 6 bases lay between the germline ends. CDR1 is SGHTA and CDR2 is FQGNSA in the germline V gene. The whole variable domain, filled in from reference TRBV7-2 and TRBJ1-5, reads GAGVSQSPSNKVTEKGKDVELRCDPISGHTALYWYRQSLGQGLEFLIYFQGNSAPDKSGLPSDRFSAERTGGSVSTLTIQRTQQEDSAVYLCASSLDVDQPQHFGDGTRLSIL.